These T cell receptor beta chains were read from a single sample in a study of blood T cell repertoires in COVID-19. Sequencing used immunoSEQ multiplex PCR; TCRdb keeps in-frame clones, though not all of them. The repertoire holds approximately 100,000 clones, with about 90% as singletons. Sequencing was carried out using peripheral blood. The receptors were sampled from a middle-aged man with acute or convalescent COVID-19. CDR3s include the opening cysteine and the closing phenylalanine or tryptophan. Each record gives: D gene, V gene, J gene, clone size, CDR3 protein, CDR3 DNA. A D gene is named only where the DNA matches it firmly. The size field is filled for only some rows; it gives once, few, many or a size class.

-,TRBV5-1,TRBJ2-3,-,CASSLEQGTDTQYF,TGCGCCAGCAGCTTGGAGCAGGGGACAGATACGCAGTATTTT
-,TRBV7-9,TRBJ2-5,-,CASNQGSGETQYF,TGTGCCAGCAACCAGGGTTCTGGAGAGACCCAGTACTTC
-,TRBV19,TRBJ1-2,-,CASTGQNYGYTF,TGTGCCAGTACTGGACAGAACTATGGCTACACCTTC
TRBD2,TRBV12-5,TRBJ2-2,-,CASGLPSGRTTGELFF,TGTGCTAGTGGTTTGCCTAGCGGGAGGACCACCGGGGAGCTGTTTTTT
TRBD1,TRBV5-4,TRBJ1-4,-,CASSPSDRGGEKLFF,TGTGCCAGCAGCCCGAGCGACAGGGGCGGGGAAAAACTGTTTTTT
-,TRBV27,TRBJ1-5,-,CASSLRWGGQPQHF,TGTGCCAGCAGTCTAAGGTGGGGCGGTCAGCCCCAGCATTTT
TRBD1,TRBV5-1,TRBJ2-5,once,CASSQTDRAETQYF,TGCGCCAGCAGCCAAACCGACAGGGCCGAGACCCAGTACTTC
TRBD2,TRBV28,TRBJ2-2,-,CASSLTELAENTGELFF,TGTGCCAGCTCCCTCACGGAACTAGCGGAAAACACCGGGGAGCTGTTTTTT
-,TRBV6-2/TRBV6-3,TRBJ2-2,-,CASSLRPHSTGELFF,TGTGCCAGCAGTTTAAGACCTCACAGCACCGGGGAGCTGTTTTTT
-,TRBV18,TRBJ2-2,-,CASSPSRLADTGELFF,TGTGCCAGCTCACCATCGCGTCTAGCAGACACCGGGGAGCTGTTTTTT
TRBD2,TRBV5-1,TRBJ2-3,-,CASSLELAGSGDTQYF,TGCGCCAGCAGCTTGGAACTAGCGGGATCTGGAGATACGCAGTATTTT
-,TRBV5-1,TRBJ2-5,-,CASSQQGGQETQYF,TGCGCCAGCAGCCAGCAGGGGGGACAAGAGACCCAGTACTTC
TRBD2,TRBV11-2,TRBJ2-3,-,CASSLSSGADTQYF,TGTGCCAGCAGCCTCTCTAGCGGGGCAGATACGCAGTATTTT
-,TRBV3-1/TRBV3-2,TRBJ2-2,-,CASSPRLTGNTGELFF,TGTGCCAGCAGCCCCCGCCTTACAGGGAACACCGGGGAGCTGTTTTTT
TRBD2,TRBV11-2,TRBJ2-7,-,CASSLGGGYEQYF,TGTGCCAGCAGCCTCGGGGGGGGCTACGAGCAGTACTTC
TRBD1,TRBV30,TRBJ2-1,few,CAWRTGGLSGSSYNEQFF,TGTGCCTGGCGGACAGGGGGCCTTAGCGGGAGCTCCTACAATGAGCAGTTCTTC
-,TRBV4-1,TRBJ2-2,-,CASSQRVGPWDTGELFF,TGCGCCAGCAGCCAGAGGGTTGGGCCCTGGGACACCGGGGAGCTGTTTTTT
TRBD2,TRBV19,TRBJ2-5,-,CASSIISLAGGQETQYF,TGTGCCAGTAGTATAATCTCACTAGCGGGAGGCCAAGAGACCCAGTACTTC
TRBD2,TRBV2,TRBJ2-7,-,CASSPGTSEEQYF,TGTGCCAGCAGCCCCGGGACTAGCGAGGAGCAGTACTTC
-,TRBV28,TRBJ1-5,-,CASSSPGQSHFSNQPQHF,TGTGCCAGCAGTTCACCGGGACAATCACACTTTAGCAATCAGCCCCAGCATTTT
-,TRBV19,TRBJ2-5,-,CASTPLGGAQETQYF,TGTGCCAGTACCCCCCTGGGCGGGGCGCAAGAGACCCAGTACTTC
TRBD1,TRBV6-6,TRBJ2-7,once,CASKGAVYEQYF,TGTGCCAGCAAGGGGGCGGTCTACGAGCAGTACTTC
TRBD1,TRBV2,TRBJ1-5,-,CASSEQGGSQPQHF,TGTGCCAGCAGTGAACAGGGGGGATCTCAGCCCCAGCATTTT
-,TRBV12-3/TRBV12-4,TRBJ2-5,-,CASLQGRLETQYF,TGTGCCTCCCTGCAGGGAAGGCTCGAGACCCAGTACTTC
TRBD2,TRBV5-6,TRBJ2-7,few,CASSETSGRVSGSYEQYF,TGTGCCAGCAGCGAGACTAGCGGGAGGGTCTCTGGATCCTACGAGCAGTACTTC
TRBD2,TRBV6-5,TRBJ2-7,-,CASSGGGTYEQYF,TGTGCCAGCAGCGGGGGGGGCACCTACGAGCAGTACTTC
-,TRBV30,TRBJ1-1,-,CAWREGANTEAFF,TGTGCCTGGAGAGAGGGAGCGAACACTGAAGCTTTCTTT
-,TRBV3-1/TRBV3-2,TRBJ2-5,-,CASSQVSRDQETQYF,TGTGCCAGCAGCCAAGTTTCCCGGGACCAAGAGACCCAGTACTTC
TRBD2,TRBV4-1,TRBJ2-7,-,CASSGRLANEQYF,TGCGCCAGCAGCGGACGACTAGCAAACGAGCAGTACTTC
TRBD1,TRBV4-2,TRBJ2-2,-,CASSPTGTGELFF,TGTGCCAGCAGCCCGACAGGGACCGGGGAGCTGTTTTTT
TRBD1,TRBV30,TRBJ2-7,-,CAWTQTGGREQYF,TGTGCCTGGACCCAGACAGGGGGCAGGGAGCAGTACTTC
TRBD2,TRBV18,TRBJ2-7,-,CASSPGGEEQYF,TGTGCCAGCTCACCGGGAGGGGAGGAGCAGTACTTC
-,TRBV6-6,TRBJ2-7,-,CASSYLGAPYEQYF,TGTGCCAGCAGTTATTTAGGGGCCCCCTACGAGCAGTACTTC
-,TRBV18,TRBJ1-3,-,CASSLRAGDSGNTIYF,TGTGCCAGCTCACTACGCGCGGGAGACTCTGGAAACACCATATATTTT
TRBD1,TRBV5-4,TRBJ2-7,-,CASSLLRTGGEQYF,TGTGCCAGCAGCTTGCTTCGGACAGGGGGCGAGCAGTACTTC
TRBD1,TRBV29-1,TRBJ1-1,-,CSATGGWGTEAFF,TGCAGCGCGACAGGGGGATGGGGCACTGAAGCTTTCTTT
-,TRBV5-5,TRBJ1-3,-,CASSQTGSGNTIYF,TGTGCCAGCAGCCAGACAGGCTCTGGAAACACCATATATTTT
TRBD1,TRBV24-1,TRBJ2-1,-,CATSDPQTGTYNEQFF,TGTGCCACCAGTGACCCCCAGACAGGGACCTACAATGAGCAGTTCTTC
TRBD2,TRBV24-1,TRBJ2-5,-,CATGDGGVETQYF,TGTGCCACCGGGGACGGGGGGGTGGAGACCCAGTACTTC
TRBD1,TRBV19,TRBJ1-2,-,CASRQTGAYGYTF,TGTGCCAGTAGACAAACAGGGGCCTATGGCTACACCTTC
-,TRBV5-1,TRBJ2-2,-,CASSRDSSTGELFF,TGCGCCAGCAGCCGGGACTCATCCACCGGGGAGCTGTTTTTT
-,TRBV3-1/TRBV3-2,TRBJ1-2,-,CASSLESYANYGYTF,TGTGCCAGCAGCTTGGAGAGTTATGCTAACTATGGCTACACCTTC
TRBD1,TRBV7-8,TRBJ2-5,-,CASSTDRETQYF,TGTGCCAGCAGCACGGACAGGGAGACCCAGTACTTC
TRBD1,TRBV5-1,TRBJ2-1,-,CASGFPGQTLLFNEQFF,TGCGCCAGCGGATTTCCGGGACAGACATTATTATTCAATGAGCAGTTCTTC
-,TRBV6-5,TRBJ2-1,-,CASITPVGNEQFF,TGTGCCAGCATTACCCCGGTCGGCAATGAGCAGTTCTTC
-,TRBV6-5,TRBJ2-4,-,CASTGVRNIQYF,TGTGCCAGCACAGGGGTGAGAAACATTCAGTACTTC
TRBD2,TRBV5-1,TRBJ2-7,-,CASSLDGAGWGEQYF,TGCGCCAGCAGCTTGGACGGAGCGGGATGGGGTGAGCAGTACTTC
TRBD1,TRBV28,TRBJ1-5,once,CATRRAGGYQPQHF,TGTGCCACCCGGAGGGCAGGGGGATATCAGCCCCAGCATTTT
-,TRBV5-1,TRBJ1-1,-,CASSSHLPNTEAFF,TGCGCCAGCAGCTCTCACTTACCGAACACTGAAGCTTTCTTT